The 27 T cell receptor beta chains given below trace back to one sample, sequenced in a study of blood T cell repertoires in COVID-19. Data came from immunoSEQ multiplex PCR; TCRdb stores just in-frame clones and leaves some out. The sample carries some 28,000 clones, around nine tenths recorded once. Sequenced: peripheral blood. Source of these receptors: a human donor in a cohort sampled during active COVID-19.

CDR3 residues: CASKEGQRRNTIYF. CDR3 in DNA: TGTGCCAGCAAGGAGGGACAGAGGAGAAACACCATATATTTT. The chain carries TRBV6-5 and TRBJ1-3; 7 bases map to TRBD1. The germline V gene encodes CDR1 MNHEY and CDR2 SVGAGI. Trimming at V came to 7 bases and at J to 5 bases, leaving 8 bases not matched to a gene. The CDR3 is made up of 14 amino acids.

The chain is built from TRBV7-4 and TRBJ1-5, with a possible D match to TRBD1 (5 bases). The V gene's germline CDR1 is SGHVT and CDR2 SQSDAQ. The CDR3 extends over 14 amino acids. V was clipped by 7 bases and J by 1 base, with 11 bases between them. The CDR3 loop is CASNQEGSNQPQHF. CDR3 in DNA: TGTGCCAGCAACCAGGAGGGGAGCAATCAGCCCCAGCATTTT.

The genes are TRBV10-3 and TRBJ2-3; D is unresolved. Per the germline V gene, CDR1 is ENHRY and CDR2 is SYGVKD. Trimming removed 6 bases from V and 0 bases from J, with 7 bases in between. This CDR3 comprises 13 residues. Here the CDR3 DNA reads TGTGCCATCAGCCCCCCGAGCACAGATACGCAGTATTTT. Its protein product is CAISPPSTDTQYF.

The chain combines TRBV7-2 with TRBJ2-3; no definite D call. This CDR3 contains 14 residues. Germline V gives CDR1 SGHTA, CDR2 FQGNSA. V gave up 5 bases and J gave up 8 bases, with 17 bases separating them. CDR3 sequence: CASSPLIAPGTQYF. CDR3 nucleotides: TGTGCCAGCAGCCCCCTAATCGCCCCGGGTACGCAGTATTTT.

The chain is built from TRBV6-2 or TRBV6-3 and TRBJ1-1; D is possibly TRBD1 (6 bases). The CDR3 covers 14 residues. Between the trimmed V and J ends, which lost 6 bases and 5 bases, there was a span of 16 bases. In germline, CDR1 is MNHEY, CDR2 SVGEGT. The CDR3 loop is CASSPQQGWTEAFF. CDR3 coding DNA: TGTGCCAGCAGCCCTCAACAGGGTTGGACTGAAGCTTTCTTT.

This chain joins TRBV7-3 and TRBJ1-6; 7 positions agree with TRBD1. The length of the CDR3 is 14 residues. Germline trimming cut 0 bases from V and 10 bases from J; bases unmatched to any gene: 3. Germline V lookup: CDR1 SGHTA, CDR2 FQGTGA. This chain's CDR3 is CASSLTGGDSPLHF. CDR3 bases: TGTGCCAGCAGCTTAACAGGGGGCGACTCACCCCTCCACTTT. Filled out from reference TRBV7-3 and TRBJ1-6, the complete variable domain reads GAGVSQTPSNKVTEKGKYVELRCDPISGHTALYWYRQSLGQGPEFLIYFQGTGAADDSGLPNDRFFAVRPEGSVSTLKIQRTERGDSAVYLCASSLTGGDSPLHFGNGTRLTVT.

This clone turned up a few times. This sequence joins TRBV6-6 and TRBJ1-5; 7 nucleotides agree with TRBD1. Germline assignment: CDR1 MNHNY and CDR2 SVGAGI (reference sequence). This CDR3 has 15 residues. V shed 5 bases, J shed 5 bases, and the junction held 9 bases outside the gene matches. CDR3 residues: CASSPWTGGDQPQHF. Written as DNA, the CDR3 is TGTGCCAGCAGTCCATGGACAGGAGGTGATCAGCCCCAGCATTTT.

This chain uses TRBV6-1 with TRBJ1-1; tentatively, D is TRBD1 (6 bases). The CDR3 is 16 amino acids. V was pared by 0 bases and J by 3 bases, with 14 bases between. Germline V gene sequence: CDR1 MNHNS, CDR2 SASEGT. The CDR3 loop is CASSEAVGAGDTEAFF. In DNA form, the CDR3 reads TGTGCCAGCAGTGAAGCAGTGGGGGCCGGGGACACTGAAGCTTTCTTT.

This chain uses TRBV27 with TRBJ2-3; 9 bases match TRBD2. J gave up 4 bases and V 8 bases, and 7 bases lay outside the gene matches. Germline V gene sequence: CDR1 MNHEY, CDR2 SMNVEV (reference sequence). This CDR3 has 14 residues. The CDR3 sequence is CASQFSGRPDTQYF. In DNA form, the CDR3 reads TGTGCCAGCCAATTTAGCGGGAGACCAGATACGCAGTATTTT.

This clone appeared once. V is TRBV19 and J is TRBJ1-1; no clear D gene. CDR1 is LNHDA, CDR2 SQIVND, per germline (reference sequence). This CDR3 is built from 14 residues. V dropped 5 bases and J dropped 3 bases, with 13 bases sitting between them. CDR3: CASSLRTVHTEAFF. The CDR3 DNA is TGTGCCAGTAGTCTACGTACCGTCCACACTGAAGCTTTCTTT.

The chain has TRBV30 and TRBJ1-6; D unclear. The germline V gene has CDR1 GTSNPN and CDR2 SVGIG (reference sequence). V was shortened by 3 bases and J by 6 bases, with 18 bases between the two germline ends. The CDR3 extends over 16 amino acids. The CDR3: CAWSIRTATLNSPLHF. CDR3 DNA: TGTGCCTGGAGCATACGCACAGCCACTCTTAATTCACCCCTCCACTTT.

CDR3 DNA sequence: TGCGCCAGCAGCCAAGATCGTCCAGGGGACCGAACAAACTATGGCTACACCTTC. Its translation: CASSQDRPGDRTNYGYTF. The chain couples TRBV4-1 to TRBJ1-2; possible D gene TRBD1, 6 bases. The ends were cut back, 0 bases at V and 2 bases at J, with 19 bases in the middle. CDR3 size: 18 residues. From germline, CDR1 is MGHRA and CDR2 YSYEKL.

This chain joins TRBV2 and TRBJ2-3, with TRBD1 as a possible D gene (6 bases). Germline CDR1 is SNHLY and CDR2 is FYNNEI. Trimming removed 5 bases at V and 4 bases at J, with 16 bases between. The CDR3 totals 15 residues. This chain's CDR3 is CASSMTGRGADTQYF. The CDR3, as DNA: TGTGCCAGCAGTATGACAGGACGGGGAGCAGATACGCAGTATTTT.

The CDR3 bases are TGTGCCATCAGTGAAGGGGTTGGTGGGCAGTTCTTC. Translation gives CAISEGVGGQFF. This rearrangement joins TRBV10-3 to TRBJ2-1, with D tentatively TRBD1 (5 bases). The V and J ends lost 3 bases and 12 bases respectively, with 12 bases between them. The CDR3 loop spans 12 amino acids. The V gene's germline CDR1 is ENHRY and CDR2 SYGVKD.

The chain has TRBV2 and TRBJ1-2, with D perhaps TRBD1 (6 bases). Trimming removed 6 bases from V and 8 bases from J, with 13 bases in between. The CDR3 has 12 amino acids. CDR1 is SNHLY, CDR2 FYNNEI, per germline. CDR3 bases: TGTGCCAGCAGCCGAAGGGGGACGGGCTACACCTTC. The encoded protein is CASSRRGTGYTF.

The J gene is TRBJ2-2, the V gene TRBV12-3 or TRBV12-4, with D perhaps TRBD2 (6 bases). This CDR3 has 13 residues. Trimming cost V 4 bases and J 5 bases, with 8 bases left between them. For the CDR3, the DNA is TGTGCCAGCAGTTGGGCGGGAACCGGGGAGCTGTTTTTT. It encodes CASSWAGTGELFF.

The genes are TRBV7-6 and TRBJ1-5; the D is unclear. CDR1 SGHVS and CDR2 FNYEAQ come from the germline V gene. V was clipped by 2 bases and J by 1 base, with 6 bases between them. The CDR3 extends over 14 amino acids. The CDR3 loop is CASSLRGSNQPQHF. CDR3 coding DNA: TGTGCCAGCAGCTTAAGAGGGAGCAATCAGCCCCAGCATTTT.

The chain joins TRBV6-1 to TRBJ1-3; D remains unclear. The CDR3 length is 16 residues. Germline V gives CDR1 MNHNS, CDR2 SASEGT. V lost 0 bases and J 1 base, leaving 10 bases between the germline ends. The CDR3 DNA reads as TGTGCCAGCAGTGAAGCAGTATCCGGTTCTGGAAACACCATATATTTT. It specifies CASSEAVSGSGNTIYF.

The chain couples TRBV20-1 to TRBJ2-3, with 14 bases aligning to TRBD2. After removal of 6 bases from V and 0 bases from J, the junction contained 11 bases not matched to a gene. This CDR3 spans 18 amino acids. CDR1 and CDR2 from the germline V gene are DFQATT and SNEGSKA (reference sequence). CDR3 nucleotide sequence: TGCAGTGCCAGTGGCAGCGGGACTAGCGGGAGTAGCACAGATACGCAGTATTTT. It is translated as CSASGSGTSGSSTDTQYF.

The rearrangement joins TRBV18 to TRBJ1-1, with D possibly TRBD1 on 6 matching bases. This CDR3 is 14 amino acids long. The V and J ends lost 0 bases and 5 bases respectively, with 10 bases between them. The germline V gene has CDR1 KGHSH and CDR2 LQKENI. DNA of the CDR3: TGTGCCAGCTCACCACCTAACAGGGAGACTGAAGCTTTCTTT. Its translation is CASSPPNRETEAFF. Based on the CDR3 plus reference TRBV18 and TRBJ1-1, the full variable domain is NAGVMQNPRHLVRRRGQEARLRCSPMKGHSHVYWYRQLPEEGLKFMVYLQKENIIDESGMPKERFSAEFPKEGPSILRIQQVVRGDSAAYFCASSPPNRETEAFFGQGTRLTVV.

V is TRBV24-1 and J is TRBJ2-3, with TRBD1 identical over 10 bases. Germline CDR1 is KGHDR and CDR2 is SFDVKD. V gave up 5 bases and J gave up 6 bases; unmatched junction bases: 4. This CDR3 is 14 amino acids long. Here the CDR3 reads CATSVGQGLDTQYF. CDR3 nucleotide sequence: TGTGCCACCAGTGTGGGACAGGGGCTGGATACGCAGTATTTT.

This chain joins TRBV10-1 and TRBJ1-5; D is perhaps TRBD1 (5 bases). The germline gives CDR1 WNHNN, CDR2 SYGVQD (reference sequence). The ends were cut back, 8 bases at V and 7 bases at J, with 12 bases in the middle. The CDR3 loop spans 12 amino acids. CDR3 DNA sequence: TGCGCCAGCGGGGACGGGGGGCAGCCCCAGCATTTT. Its translation: CASGDGGQPQHF.

The J gene is TRBJ1-2, the V gene TRBV10-1; D gene ambiguous. V was pared by 5 bases and J by 2 bases, with 9 bases between. The CDR3 loop spans 13 amino acids. CDR1 WNHNN and CDR2 SYGVQD come from the germline V gene (reference sequence). CDR3: CASSPYSNYGYTF. The DNA of the CDR3 is TGCGCCAGCAGTCCTTACAGCAACTATGGCTACACCTTC.

V usage is TRBV5-1 and J usage is TRBJ2-4; 12 bases match TRBD2. The CDR3 has 21 residues. Trimming at V came to 0 bases and at J to 2 bases, leaving 15 bases not matched to a gene. Germline V gene sequence: CDR1 SGHRS, CDR2 YFSETQ. The CDR3 DNA sequence: TGCGCCAGCAGCTTGGAGGGTCTAGCGGGAGGGCCCCTATGGACCAAAAACATTCAGTACTTC. As protein: CASSLEGLAGGPLWTKNIQYF. Drawing the rest from reference TRBV5-1 and TRBJ2-4, the complete variable domain is KAGVTQTPRYLIKTRGQQVTLSCSPISGHRSVSWYQQTPGQGLQFLFEYFSETQRNKGNFPGRFSGRQFSNSRSEMNVSTLELGDSALYLCASSLEGLAGGPLWTKNIQYFGAGTRLSVL.

V usage is TRBV2 and J usage is TRBJ2-7; D may be TRBD1 (5 bases). Per the germline V gene, CDR1 is SNHLY and CDR2 is FYNNEI. Trimming shortened V by 7 bases and J by 3 bases, and 13 bases separated the two germline ends. The CDR3 sequence is 13 residues long. CDR3 sequence: CASTQSDSYEQYF. CDR3 bases: TGTGCCAGCACTCAAAGTGACAGCTACGAGCAGTACTTC.

This chain connects TRBV29-1 to TRBJ1-2; no clear D. The germline V gene has CDR1 SQVTM and CDR2 ANQGSEA. The CDR3 has 13 amino acids. V was shortened by 6 bases and J by 4 bases, with 15 bases between the two germline ends. The CDR3 sequence is CSVAEAPLYGYTF. The CDR3 nucleotides read TGCAGCGTCGCGGAGGCACCACTCTATGGCTACACCTTC.

The J gene is TRBJ1-2, the V gene TRBV18, with a possible D match to TRBD1 (6 bases). Trimming took off 3 bases at V and 2 bases at J, with 7 bases between the two ends. Germline loops: CDR1 KGHSH, CDR2 LQKENI. This CDR3 spans 13 amino acids. The CDR3 here is CASSPTGNYGYTF. In nucleotides, the CDR3 is TGTGCCAGCTCACCGACAGGAAACTATGGCTACACCTTC. The full variable domain, with the rest looked up from reference TRBV18 and TRBJ1-2, is NAGVMQNPRHLVRRRGQEARLRCSPMKGHSHVYWYRQLPEEGLKFMVYLQKENIIDESGMPKERFSAEFPKEGPSILRIQQVVRGDSAAYFCASSPTGNYGYTFGSGTRLTVV.